The source of this T cell receptor beta chain is a study of chemoradiotherapy in HPV16-positive cancers. Trimming removed 4 bases at V and 1 base at J, with 7 bases between. Germline values: CDR1 MNHEY, CDR2 SMNVEV (reference sequence). This CDR3 contains 13 residues. General observations from the study: Only a couple of HPV16-positive patients supplied the functional HPV-specificity definition.

Notes on this clone: The antigen is not known.

Sequencing was performed with immunoSEQ multiplex PCR; in TCRdb, only in-frame clones are kept and a portion is missing. Of about a thousand clones in the sample, under 90% are singletons; the top ten hold approximately 4.6%. The clonotype originates from a human donor with HPV-associated anogenital cancer. Sequenced material: tumor tissue, taken from a patient who underwent chemoradiotherapy. The rearrangement joins TRBV27 to TRBJ2-5; D unresolved. CDR3 in amino acids: CASSSDLQETQYF. The DNA of the CDR3 is TGTGCCAGCAGTTCGGACCTCCAAGAGACCCAGTACTTC.